One sample yielded the 5 T cell receptor beta chains listed below, sequenced in a study of lymphopenia after photon versus proton radiotherapy. Method: immunoSEQ multiplex PCR; TCRdb's copy keeps in-frame clones and lacks some. The sample lists tens of thousands of clones; over 70% were seen once. This specimen was peripheral blood, taken from a patient treated with proton-based radiotherapy. The source of these receptors is an older man with esophageal cancer.

The chain couples TRBV5-1 to TRBJ2-2; 7 bases align to TRBD1. V lost 4 bases, J lost 7 bases, and 7 bases stayed unmatched. The CDR3 runs 14 residues. Germline CDR1 is SGHRS and CDR2 is YFSETQ. CDR3 residues: CASSLYRGNGELFF. The CDR3 DNA is TGCGCCAGCAGCCTTTACAGGGGTAACGGGGAGCTGTTTTTT.

The V call is TRBV7-2, the J call TRBJ1-2; 7 positions match TRBD1. From germline, CDR1 is SGHTA and CDR2 FQGNSA. V shed 4 bases and J 4 bases; nucleotides not matched to a gene: 9. This CDR3 has 15 amino acids. For the CDR3, the DNA is TGTGCCAGCAGCTCCAACAGGGGTAACGGCTATGGCTACACCTTC. It encodes CASSSNRGNGYGYTF.

The V gene is TRBV18, the J gene TRBJ2-1, with D unclear. The V gene's germline CDR1 is KGHSH and CDR2 LQKENI. The CDR3 has 13 residues. Trimming took off 2 bases at V and 11 bases at J, with 13 bases between the two ends. The CDR3 DNA is TGTGCCAGCTCACCATCCGGGCCCTATAAGCAGTTCTTC. Translation gives CASSPSGPYKQFF.

J is TRBJ1-2 and V is TRBV6-5; D might be TRBD1 (6 bases). The germline V gene encodes CDR1 MNHEY and CDR2 SVGAGI. The CDR3 runs 13 residues. The V end was cut by 5 bases, the J end by 8 bases, with 15 bases between. The CDR3 here is CASSAGAGTGYTF. DNA for the CDR3: TGTGCCAGCAGTGCAGGGGCAGGGACCGGCTACACCTTC.

CDR3 in amino acids: CASSYRGPSYGYTF. CDR3 bases: TGTGCCAGCAGTTACAGGGGGCCAAGCTATGGCTACACCTTC. J is TRBJ1-2 and V is TRBV27; 9 positions agree with TRBD1. The V gene's germline CDR1 is MNHEY and CDR2 SMNVEV (reference sequence). The CDR3 has 14 residues. The V gene end was trimmed by 4 bases and the J gene end by 4 bases; junction bases not matched to a gene: 4.